A single sample is the source of the 9 T cell receptor beta chains below, sequenced in a study of T cells in Graves' hyperthyroidism and ophthalmopathy. There were TCR beta CDR3 regions amplified from RNA transcripts. HTBI primers drove first-round RT-PCR of the TCR CDR3. TCRdb independently ran MiXCR on the multiplex PCR reads; one entry per CDR3 protein. The sample has 500,000 or so distinct CDR3 sequences; roughly 17% are singletons. The source material was blood. The receptors originated from a woman between 18 and 29 years old with Graves' ophthalmopathy.

The chain recombines TRBV9 with TRBJ1-2, with 7 positions matching TRBD1. CDR3 length: 15 residues. CDR1 is SGDLS, CDR2 YYNGEE, per germline. The J segment lost 7 bases and the V segment lost 3 bases, leaving 12 bases of the junction unmatched. The DNA of the CDR3 is TGTGCCAGCAGCGCGGGACAGATTCCCCGGCGTGGCTACACCTTC. It translates to CASSAGQIPRRGYTF. Filled out from reference TRBV9 and TRBJ1-2, the complete variable domain reads DSGVTQTPKHLITATGQRVTLRCSPRSGDLSVYWYQQSLDQGLQFLIQYYNGEERAKGNILERFSAQQFPDLHSELNLSSLELGDSALYFCASSAGQIPRRGYTFGSGTRLTVV.

This clonotype has more than one count but fewer than ten. This rearrangement joins TRBV29-1 to TRBJ2-1; 12 bases line up with TRBD2. Losses at the gene ends were 0 bases for V and 2 bases for J; bases not matched to a gene: 5. The germline gives CDR1 SQVTM, CDR2 ANQGSEA. This CDR3 contains 17 residues. CDR3 nucleotides: TGCAGCGTTGAAGATCTAGCGGGAGGGGAAACCTACAATGAGCAGTTCTTC. The encoded protein is CSVEDLAGGETYNEQFF.

Many counts were recorded for this clonotype. V usage is TRBV24-1 and J usage is TRBJ1-2; D is unresolved. Looked up from germline, CDR1 is KGHDR and CDR2 is SFDVKD. The V end lost 4 bases, the J end lost 8 bases, and 10 bases lay between the germline ends. The CDR3 is 12 residues long. In DNA form, the CDR3 reads TGTGCCACCAGTGACCTGGAAGACGGCTACACCTTC. It codes for CATSDLEDGYTF.

V gene TRBV4-2 combines with J gene TRBJ1-1, with 7 bases identical to TRBD1. Germline assignment: CDR1 LGHNA and CDR2 YNFKEQ. V lost 1 base and J lost 0; bases outside the gene matches: 8. This CDR3 has 17 residues. In DNA form, the CDR3 reads TGTGCCAGCAGCCAAGGTCAGGGGGGGGCCATGAACACTGAAGCTTTCTTT. Its protein product is CASSQGQGGAMNTEAFF.

The chain uses TRBV12-3 or TRBV12-4 and TRBJ2-4, with TRBD2 matching over 8 bases. Trimming took 3 bases from V and 0 from J; bases not matched to a gene: 7. The CDR3 spans 17 residues. CDR3 protein: CASSFSGGAIAKNIQYF. The CDR3 DNA reads as TGTGCCAGCAGTTTCTCGGGGGGGGCTATAGCCAAAAACATTCAGTACTTC.

This clonotype was seen more than once but under ten times. V gene TRBV12-3 or TRBV12-4 combines with J gene TRBJ2-3, with 11 positions matching TRBD2. This CDR3 region has 16 residues. V was clipped by 5 bases and J by 6 bases; unmatched bases: 10. The CDR3 region is CASSRLAGGLDDTQYF. The CDR3 DNA reads TGTGCCAGCAGTCGGCTAGCGGGAGGACTCGACGATACGCAGTATTTT.

This clonotype was observed at least ten times. This chain links TRBV10-3 with TRBJ1-1, with 10 nucleotides matching TRBD1. The germline V gene encodes CDR1 ENHRY and CDR2 SYGVKD. The CDR3 covers 16 residues. J was trimmed by 5 bases and V by 10 bases; bases with no gene match: 16. CDR3 sequence: CATQGASGTGETEAFF. CDR3 in DNA: TGTGCCACCCAGGGAGCTTCCGGGACAGGGGAGACTGAAGCTTTCTTT.

This clonotype turned up a few times. The gene calls are TRBV7-2 and TRBJ2-5; TRBD2 agrees at 12 bases. The germline V gene has CDR1 SGHTA and CDR2 FQGNSA. This CDR3 has 15 residues. Trimming took 1 base from V and 13 from J; bases not matched to a gene: 10. The CDR3 nucleotides are TGTGCCAGCAGCTTAGACGGTACTAGCGGGGGGCCCCCGTACTTC. It translates to CASSLDGTSGGPPYF.

This clonotype was seen more than once but under ten times. This chain links TRBV4-1 with TRBJ2-1; D not certain. V lost 0 bases and J lost 12, with 15 bases in between. The CDR3 sequence is 14 residues long. In germline, CDR1 is MGHRA, CDR2 YSYEKL. The CDR3 sequence is CASSQDFVVGLQFF. The CDR3 nucleotides are TGCGCCAGCAGCCAAGATTTCGTCGTCGGCTTGCAGTTCTTC.